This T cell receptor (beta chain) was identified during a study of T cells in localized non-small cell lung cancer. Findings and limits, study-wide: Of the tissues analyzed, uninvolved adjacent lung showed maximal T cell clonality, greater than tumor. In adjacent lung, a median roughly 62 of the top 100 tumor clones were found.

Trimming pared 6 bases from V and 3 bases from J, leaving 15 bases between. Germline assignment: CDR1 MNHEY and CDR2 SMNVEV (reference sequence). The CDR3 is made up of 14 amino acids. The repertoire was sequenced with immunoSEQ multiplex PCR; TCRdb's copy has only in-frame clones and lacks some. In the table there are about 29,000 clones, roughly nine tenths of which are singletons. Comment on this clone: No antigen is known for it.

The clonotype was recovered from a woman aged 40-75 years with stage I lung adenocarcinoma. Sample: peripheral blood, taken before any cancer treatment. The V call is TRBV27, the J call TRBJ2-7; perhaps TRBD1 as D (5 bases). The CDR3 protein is CASSLRVGHYEQYF. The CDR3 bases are TGTGCCAGCAGCCTCCGGGTGGGGCACTACGAGCAGTACTTC.